The 6 T cell receptor beta chains below all came from one sample that was sequenced in a study of blood T cell repertoires in COVID-19. Measured with immunoSEQ multiplex PCR; TCRdb has only the in-frame clones, and not every one. The sample carries 250,000 to 350,000 clones, about nine tenths recorded once. The sample was peripheral blood. All receptors derive from a woman in her twenties or thirties with COVID-19, enrolled during active disease.

The chain carries TRBV5-1 and TRBJ2-7; tentative D call: TRBD1 (6 bases). Germline V lookup: CDR1 SGHRS, CDR2 YFSETQ. The CDR3 loop spans 15 amino acids. V was shortened by 2 bases and J by 2 bases, with 14 bases between the two germline ends. CDR3 region: CASSFRDTLAYEQYF. As DNA, the CDR3 is TGCGCCAGCAGCTTCCGGGACACCTTGGCCTACGAGCAGTACTTC.

This clone came up a few times. The chain employs TRBV30 and TRBJ1-6; D perhaps matches TRBD1 (5 bases). V gave up 3 bases and J gave up 7 bases, with 10 bases separating them. CDR3 length equals 13 residues. Germline CDR1 and CDR2: GTSNPN and SVGIG (reference sequence). The CDR3 spells CAWREQENSPLHF. The CDR3 DNA follows: TGTGCCTGGAGGGAACAGGAGAATTCACCCCTCCACTTT.

The chain is built from TRBV7-2 and TRBJ1-1; D not certain. The CDR3 covers 15 residues. CDR1 is SGHTA, CDR2 FQGNSA, per germline. V was shortened by 3 bases and J by 1 base, with 12 bases between the two germline ends. The CDR3, as DNA: TGTGCCAGCAGCTTGGTTGGGCCCAGGAACACTGAAGCTTTCTTT. Protein: CASSLVGPRNTEAFF.

The J gene is TRBJ2-5, the V gene TRBV10-3; TRBD1 agrees at 8 bases. Germline values: CDR1 ENHRY, CDR2 SYGVKD. Germline trimming cut 6 bases from V and 5 bases from J; bases unmatched to any gene: 8. The CDR3 has 14 amino acids. The CDR3 DNA reads as TGTGCCATCAGCCGGACAGGGCGGATGGAGACCCAGTACTTC. It translates to CAISRTGRMETQYF.

In its sample, this clone was seen a few times. The gene calls are TRBV6-4 and TRBJ2-3; 8 bases line up with TRBD2. The CDR3 runs to 15 residues. Germline V gene lookup returns CDR1 MRHNA and CDR2 SNTAGT. V shed 3 bases, J shed 4 bases, and the junction held 6 bases outside the gene matches. The CDR3 nucleotides are TGTGCCAGCAGTGAAGATAGCGGGACGGCAGATACGCAGTATTTT. Translating gives CASSEDSGTADTQYF.

The chain uses TRBV7-9 and TRBJ2-5; 8 bases align to TRBD2. J lost 4 bases, V lost 1 base, and 8 bases had no gene match. Per the germline V gene, CDR1 is SEHNR and CDR2 is FQNEAQ (reference sequence). This CDR3 has 16 residues. For the CDR3, the DNA is TGTGCCAGCAGCTTAGTCACCGGGGGGGCGGGAGAGACCCAGTACTTC. Its protein product is CASSLVTGGAGETQYF.